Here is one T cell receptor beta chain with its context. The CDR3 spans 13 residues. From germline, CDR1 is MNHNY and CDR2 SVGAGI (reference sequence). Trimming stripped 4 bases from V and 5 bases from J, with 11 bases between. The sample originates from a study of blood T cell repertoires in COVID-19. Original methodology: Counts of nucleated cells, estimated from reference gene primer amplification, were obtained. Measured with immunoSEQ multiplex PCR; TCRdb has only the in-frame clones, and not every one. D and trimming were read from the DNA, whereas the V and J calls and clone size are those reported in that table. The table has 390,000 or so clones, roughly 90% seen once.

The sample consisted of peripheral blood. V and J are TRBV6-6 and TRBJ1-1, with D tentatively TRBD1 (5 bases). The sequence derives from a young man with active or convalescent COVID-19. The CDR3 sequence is CASSFRELTEAFF. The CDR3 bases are TGTGCCAGCAGTTTCAGGGAATTGACTGAAGCTTTCTTT.